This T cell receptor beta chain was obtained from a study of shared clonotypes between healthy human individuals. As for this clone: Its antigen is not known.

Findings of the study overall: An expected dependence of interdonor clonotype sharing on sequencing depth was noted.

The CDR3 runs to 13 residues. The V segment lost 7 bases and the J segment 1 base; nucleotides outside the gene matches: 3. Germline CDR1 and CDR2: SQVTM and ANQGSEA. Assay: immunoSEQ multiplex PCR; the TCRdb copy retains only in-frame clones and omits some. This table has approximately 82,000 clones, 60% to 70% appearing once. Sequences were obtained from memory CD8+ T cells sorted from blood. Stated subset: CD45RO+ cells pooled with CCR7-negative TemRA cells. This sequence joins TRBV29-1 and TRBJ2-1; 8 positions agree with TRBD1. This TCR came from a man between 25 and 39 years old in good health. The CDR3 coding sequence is TGCAGCGGGGACAGGTTATCCTACAATGAGCAGTTCTTC. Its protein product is CSGDRLSYNEQFF.